Following are 3 T cell receptor beta chains from one sample sequenced in a study of T cells in Graves' hyperthyroidism and ophthalmopathy. What was amplified from RNA transcripts were TCR beta CDR3 regions. TCR CDR3 regions were first amplified by RT-PCR with HTBI primers. TCRdb reprocessed the multiplex PCR reads with MiXCR, giving one entry per CDR3 protein. This sample yields approximately 590,000 distinct CDR3 sequences, of which 15% to 17% are seen a single time; roughly 7.3% belongs to the top ten. Specimen: blood. The source is a woman under 40 with Graves' hyperthyroidism.

J is TRBJ2-7 and V is TRBV7-2; TRBD1 or TRBD2 may be the D gene (6 bases each). Germline V gene sequence: CDR1 SGHTA, CDR2 FQGNSA. V was shortened by 8 bases and J by 6 bases, with 17 bases between the two germline ends. The CDR3 totals 13 residues. In DNA form, the CDR3 reads TGTGCCAGCGAGGGTTGGGGGGCGACCGAGCAGTACTTC. This translates into CASEGWGATEQYF.

This clonotype has ten or more counts. The chain combines TRBV7-2 with TRBJ2-2; a possible D gene is TRBD2 (5 bases). Germline assignment: CDR1 SGHTA and CDR2 FQGNSA. The CDR3 runs 18 residues. V dropped 5 bases and J dropped 4 bases, with 23 bases sitting between them. CDR3 DNA: TGTGCCAGCAGCCCTAGGGCCTCGCGGGTGGCGGGCACCGGGGAGCTGTTTTTT. Translated, it gives CASSPRASRVAGTGELFF.

This clonotype occurred many times. The chain carries TRBV27 and TRBJ1-1; a possible D gene is TRBD1 (5 bases). With 4 bases removed from V and 4 bases from J, the gap between germline ends came to 10 bases. Germline V gene data show CDR1 as MNHEY and CDR2 as SMNVEV (reference sequence). This CDR3 has 13 amino acids. CDR3 sequence: CASSSAGRTEAFF. CDR3 nucleotide sequence: TGTGCCAGCAGTTCGGCAGGGCGCACTGAAGCTTTCTTT.